Below, one T cell receptor beta chain is given with its context. What it binds is unknown. Generated by immunoSEQ multiplex PCR, the TCRdb table keeps only in-frame clones and is missing some. The table lists 550,000 to 850,000 clones, approximately 77% of them singletons, with more than 1.5% in the top ten. This record belongs to a study of shared clonotypes between healthy human individuals. Study-wide points: The small donor group covered limited genetic and exposure diversity. The naive CD4 repertoires of a few donors were compared, and roughly 5.1% of clonotypes were shared.

In germline, CDR1 is MDHEN, CDR2 SYDVKM. The V gene lost 8 bases and the J gene lost 4 bases, with 12 bases spanning the gap. This CDR3 is built from 13 residues. The specimen was memory CD4+ T cells sorted from blood. Subset reported: CD45RA-negative fraction. This receptor was taken from a woman aged 30 to 39 in good health. The rearrangement joins TRBV28 to TRBJ2-1, with D perhaps matching TRBD2 (5 bases). The CDR3 here is CASGVAIYNEQFF. As DNA, the CDR3 is TGTGCCAGCGGGGTAGCGATATACAATGAGCAGTTCTTC.